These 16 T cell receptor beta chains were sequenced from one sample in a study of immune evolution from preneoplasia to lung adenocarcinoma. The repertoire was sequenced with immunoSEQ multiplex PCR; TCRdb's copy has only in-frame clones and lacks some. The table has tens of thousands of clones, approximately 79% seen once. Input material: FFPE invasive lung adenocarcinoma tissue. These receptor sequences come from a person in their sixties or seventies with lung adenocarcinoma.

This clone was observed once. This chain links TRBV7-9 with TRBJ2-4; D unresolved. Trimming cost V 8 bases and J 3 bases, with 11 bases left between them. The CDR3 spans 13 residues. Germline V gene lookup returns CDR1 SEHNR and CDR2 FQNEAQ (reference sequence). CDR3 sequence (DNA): TGTGCCAGCTCAAAGTATGACAAAAACATTCAGTACTTC. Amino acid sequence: CASSKYDKNIQYF.

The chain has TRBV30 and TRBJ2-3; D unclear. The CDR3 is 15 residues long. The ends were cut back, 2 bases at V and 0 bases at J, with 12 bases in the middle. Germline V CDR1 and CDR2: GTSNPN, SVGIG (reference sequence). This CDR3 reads CAWSTGSTSTDTQYF. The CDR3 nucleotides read TGTGCCTGGAGTACGGGTTCGACTAGCACAGATACGCAGTATTTT.

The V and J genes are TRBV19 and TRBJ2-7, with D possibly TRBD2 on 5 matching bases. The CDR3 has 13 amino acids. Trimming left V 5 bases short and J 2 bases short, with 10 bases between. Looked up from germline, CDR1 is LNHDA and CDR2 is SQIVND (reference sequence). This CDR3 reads CASSSDGTYEQYF. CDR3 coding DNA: TGTGCCAGTAGTTCGGACGGGACCTACGAGCAGTACTTC. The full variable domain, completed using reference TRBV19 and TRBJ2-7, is DGGITQSPKYLFRKEGQNVTLSCEQNLNHDAMYWYRQDPGQGLRLIYYSQIVNDFQKGDIAEGYSVSREKKESFPLTVTSAQKNPTAFYLCASSSDGTYEQYFGPGTRLTVT.

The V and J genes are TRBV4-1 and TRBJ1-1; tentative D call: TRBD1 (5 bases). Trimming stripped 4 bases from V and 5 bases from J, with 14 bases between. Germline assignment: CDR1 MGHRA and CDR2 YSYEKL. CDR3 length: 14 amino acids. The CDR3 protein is CASSRGTGETEAFF. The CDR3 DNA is TGCGCCAGCAGCCGCGGGACGGGGGAAACTGAAGCTTTCTTT.

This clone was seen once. CDR3 sequence reads: CASSLAGQGDGYTF. CDR3 bases: TGCGCCAGCAGCTTGGCGGGACAGGGGGATGGCTACACCTTC. The V and J genes are TRBV5-1 and TRBJ1-2, with 11 bases identical to TRBD1. The CDR3 extends over 14 amino acids. Trimming at V came to 0 bases and at J to 6 bases, leaving 1 base not matched to a gene. Per germline, CDR1 SGHRS and CDR2 YFSETQ.

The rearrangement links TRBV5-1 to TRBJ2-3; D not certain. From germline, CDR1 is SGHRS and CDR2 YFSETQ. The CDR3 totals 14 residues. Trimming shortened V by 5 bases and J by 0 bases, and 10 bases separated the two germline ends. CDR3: CASRFATSTDTQYF. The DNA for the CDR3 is TGCGCCAGCAGGTTTGCGACTAGCACAGATACGCAGTATTTT.

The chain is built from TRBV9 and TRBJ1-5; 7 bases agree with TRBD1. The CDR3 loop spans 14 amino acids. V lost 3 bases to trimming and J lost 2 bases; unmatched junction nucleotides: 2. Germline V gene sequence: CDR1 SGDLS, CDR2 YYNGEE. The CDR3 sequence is CASSGTGGNQPQHF. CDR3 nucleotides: TGTGCCAGCAGCGGTACAGGGGGCAATCAGCCCCAGCATTTT.

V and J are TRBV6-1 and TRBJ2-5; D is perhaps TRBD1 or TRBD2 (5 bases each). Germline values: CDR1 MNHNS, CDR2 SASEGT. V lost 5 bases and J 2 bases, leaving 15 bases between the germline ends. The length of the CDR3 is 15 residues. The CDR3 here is CASSRGQQTQETQYF. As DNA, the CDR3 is TGTGCCAGCAGTCGGGGCCAACAAACGCAAGAGACCCAGTACTTC.

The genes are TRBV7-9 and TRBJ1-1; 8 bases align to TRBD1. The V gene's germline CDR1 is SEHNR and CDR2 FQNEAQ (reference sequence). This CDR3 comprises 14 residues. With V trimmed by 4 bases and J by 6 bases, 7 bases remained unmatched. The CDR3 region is CASSSGDRIAEAFF. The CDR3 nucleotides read TGTGCCAGCAGCTCGGGGGACAGGATCGCTGAAGCTTTCTTT.

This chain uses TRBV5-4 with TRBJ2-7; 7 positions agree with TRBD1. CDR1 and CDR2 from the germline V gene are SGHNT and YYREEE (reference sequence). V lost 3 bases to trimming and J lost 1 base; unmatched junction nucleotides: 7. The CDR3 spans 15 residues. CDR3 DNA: TGTGCCAGCAGCTGGGGTCGGGACAGTTCCTACGAGCAGTACTTC. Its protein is CASSWGRDSSYEQYF.

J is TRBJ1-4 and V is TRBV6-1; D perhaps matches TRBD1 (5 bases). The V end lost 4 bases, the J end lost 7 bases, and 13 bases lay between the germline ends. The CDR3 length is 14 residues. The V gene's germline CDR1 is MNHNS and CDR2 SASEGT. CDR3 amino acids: CASSATGSGEKLFF. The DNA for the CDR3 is TGTGCCAGCAGTGCCACAGGATCAGGTGAAAAACTGTTTTTT.

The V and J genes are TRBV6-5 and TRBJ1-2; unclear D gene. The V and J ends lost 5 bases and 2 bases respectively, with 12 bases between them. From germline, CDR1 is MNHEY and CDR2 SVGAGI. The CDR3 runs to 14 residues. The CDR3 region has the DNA TGTGCCAGCAGTCCCTTTGGTGAGAACTATGGCTACACCTTC. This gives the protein CASSPFGENYGYTF.

The CDR3 DNA sequence: TGTGCCAGCAGCTTCCTCGGACAAGCGGATGGCTACACCTTC. Amino acids: CASSFLGQADGYTF. The chain uses TRBV5-5 and TRBJ1-2; tentatively, D is TRBD1 (5 bases). CDR1 SGHKS and CDR2 YYEKEE come from the germline V gene (reference sequence). Trimming left V 2 bases short and J 6 bases short, with 14 bases between. The length of the CDR3 is 14 residues.

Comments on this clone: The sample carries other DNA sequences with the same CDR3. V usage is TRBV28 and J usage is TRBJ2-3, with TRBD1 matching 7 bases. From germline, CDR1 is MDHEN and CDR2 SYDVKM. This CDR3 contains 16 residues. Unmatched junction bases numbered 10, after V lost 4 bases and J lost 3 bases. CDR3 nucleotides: TGTGCCAGCAGTTCCCCCCAGGGGGTTGGGACAGATACGCAGTATTTT. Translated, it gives CASSSPQGVGTDTQYF. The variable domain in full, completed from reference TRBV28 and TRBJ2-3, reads DVKVTQSSRYLVKRTGEKVFLECVQDMDHENMFWYRQDPGLGLRLIYFSYDVKMKEKGDIPEGYSVSREKKERFSLILESASTNQTSMYLCASSSPQGVGTDTQYFGPGTRLTVL.

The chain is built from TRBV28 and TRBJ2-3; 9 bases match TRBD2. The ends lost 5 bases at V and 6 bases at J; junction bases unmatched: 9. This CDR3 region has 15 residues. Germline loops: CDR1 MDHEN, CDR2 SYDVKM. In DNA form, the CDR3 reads TGTGCCAGCAGTCTATCGTCGAGCGGGAGGGATACGCAGTATTTT. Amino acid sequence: CASSLSSSGRDTQYF.

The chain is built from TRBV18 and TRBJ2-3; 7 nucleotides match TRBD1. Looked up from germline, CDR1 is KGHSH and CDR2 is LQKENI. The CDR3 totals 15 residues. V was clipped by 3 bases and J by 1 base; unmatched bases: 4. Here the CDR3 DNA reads TGTGCCAGCTCACCCACAGGGGCGGGCACAGATACGCAGTATTTT. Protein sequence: CASSPTGAGTDTQYF.